The clone carrying this TCR beta chain occurred a few times. Its specificity is unknown. The data stem from a study of T cell repertoires in cytomegalovirus infection. Study-wide results and caveats: People with CMV and the relevant HLA were identified by cumulative public TCR beta family frequency. Dominating the ex vivo response were TCR beta clonotypes that were CMV-specific and HLA-C-restricted.

TCRdb reprocessed the reads via MiXCR and lists one record per CDR3 protein. The sample holds about half a million distinct CDR3 sequences, around 35% seen once. Germline CDR1 reads SGHDN; CDR2 reads FVKESK. This CDR3 is 14 amino acids long. With 2 bases removed from V and 1 base from J, the gap between germline ends came to 8 bases. The chain recombines TRBV14 with TRBJ1-1; TRBD1 might be the D (5 bases). Sample: cultured PBMCs, taken from culture after CMV antigen stimulation. The receptor's source is a human donor in good health (CMV status not recorded). Some clones in this sample may be carry-over from other donors' samples. The CDR3 DNA sequence: TGTGCCAGCAGCCAACTCACAGGGAACACTGAAGCTTTCTTT. Translation gives CASSQLTGNTEAFF. The full variable domain, its missing parts supplied by reference TRBV14 and TRBJ1-1, is EAGVTQFPSHSVIEKGQTVTLRCDPISGHDNLYWYRRVMGKEIKFLLHFVKESKQDESGMPNNRFLAERTGGTYSTLKVQPAELEDSGVYFCASSQLTGNTEAFFGQGTRLTVV.